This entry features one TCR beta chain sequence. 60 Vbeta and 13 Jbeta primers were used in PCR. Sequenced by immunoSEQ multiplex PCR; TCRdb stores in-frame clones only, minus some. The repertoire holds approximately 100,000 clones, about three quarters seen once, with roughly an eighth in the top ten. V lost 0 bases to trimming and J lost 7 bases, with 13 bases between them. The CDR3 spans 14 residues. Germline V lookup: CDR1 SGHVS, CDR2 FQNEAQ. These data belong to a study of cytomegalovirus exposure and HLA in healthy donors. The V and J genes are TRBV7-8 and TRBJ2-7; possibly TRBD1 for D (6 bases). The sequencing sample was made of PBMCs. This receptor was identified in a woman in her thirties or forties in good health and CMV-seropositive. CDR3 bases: TGTGCCAGCAGCTTAGCACAGGGAATTAGGGAGCAGTACTTC. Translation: CASSLAQGIREQYF.